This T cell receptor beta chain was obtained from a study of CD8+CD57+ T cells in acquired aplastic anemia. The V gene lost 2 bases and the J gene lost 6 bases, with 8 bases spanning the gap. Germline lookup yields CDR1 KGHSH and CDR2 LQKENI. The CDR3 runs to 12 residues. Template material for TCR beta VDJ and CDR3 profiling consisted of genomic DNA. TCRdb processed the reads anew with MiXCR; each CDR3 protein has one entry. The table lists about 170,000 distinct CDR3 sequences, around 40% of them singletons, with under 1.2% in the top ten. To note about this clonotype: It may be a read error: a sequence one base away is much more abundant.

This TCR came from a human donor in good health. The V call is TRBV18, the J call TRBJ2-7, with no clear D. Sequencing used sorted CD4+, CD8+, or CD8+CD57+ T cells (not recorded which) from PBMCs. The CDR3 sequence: CASSPTRPEQYF. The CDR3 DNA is TGTGCCAGCTCACCAACAAGGCCCGAGCAGTACTTC. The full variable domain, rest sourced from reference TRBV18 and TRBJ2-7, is NAGVMQNPRHLVRRRGQEARLRCSPMKGHSHVYWYRQLPEEGLKFMVYLQKENIIDESGMPKERFSAEFPKEGPSILRIQQVVRGDSAAYFCASSPTRPEQYFGPGTRLTVT.